These T cell receptor beta chains were read from a single sample in a study of blood T cell repertoires in COVID-19. Produced via immunoSEQ multiplex PCR; TCRdb's table is partial and in-frame only. Here the sample spans 200,000 to 300,000 clones, approximately 85% being singletons. Sample: peripheral blood. The source of these receptors is a man aged 45-65 years with COVID-19, enrolled during active disease. Each CDR3 is given with its conserved first and last residue. A D gene is named only where the DNA matches it firmly. Only part of the rows carry a size: once, few, many, or a class if the clone is expanded.

v_gene: TRBV19
abundance: .
j_gene: TRBJ2-7
d_gene: TRBD2
CDR3nt: TGTGCCAGTAGCACCGGGACTAGCGTTCTCGAGCAGTACTTC
CDR3aa: CASSTGTSVLEQYF

v_gene: TRBV3-1/TRBV3-2
abundance: .
j_gene: TRBJ1-3
d_gene: .
CDR3nt: TGTGCCAGCAGCCAAGCAGGACACTCTGGAAACACCATATATTTT
CDR3aa: CASSQAGHSGNTIYF

v_gene: TRBV6-4
abundance: .
j_gene: TRBJ2-7
d_gene: TRBD1
CDR3nt: TGTGCCAGCAGTGAATCCGGGACAGGGGGCGACGAGCAGTACTTC
CDR3aa: CASSESGTGGDEQYF

v_gene: TRBV2
abundance: .
j_gene: TRBJ2-4
d_gene: TRBD2
CDR3nt: TGTGCCAGCAGTGGACTAGCGGGAGCCAAAAACATTCAGTACTTC
CDR3aa: CASSGLAGAKNIQYF

v_gene: TRBV10-3
abundance: .
j_gene: TRBJ2-3
d_gene: .
CDR3nt: TGTGCCATCAGTGTGGGGGCGGGTTCGAGGACGCAGTATTTT
CDR3aa: CAISVGAGSRTQYF

v_gene: TRBV6-2/TRBV6-3
abundance: once
j_gene: TRBJ1-4
d_gene: .
CDR3nt: TGTGCCAGCAGTTACGACGAGGGCGGTGAAAAACTGTTTTTT
CDR3aa: CASSYDEGGEKLFF

v_gene: TRBV11-2
abundance: .
j_gene: TRBJ2-5
d_gene: .
CDR3nt: TGTGCCAGCAGCTCTGCCTCGGGGGTGGGAGAGACCCAGTACTTC
CDR3aa: CASSSASGVGETQYF

v_gene: TRBV4-1
abundance: .
j_gene: TRBJ2-1
d_gene: TRBD2
CDR3nt: TGCGCCAGCAGCCAAGCCCAGCGGGGGCTTTACAATGAGCAGTTCTTC
CDR3aa: CASSQAQRGLYNEQFF

v_gene: TRBV11-3
abundance: .
j_gene: TRBJ2-3
d_gene: .
CDR3nt: TGTGCCAGCAGCCTATCAGGGTTTGTTGGCACAGATACGCAGTATTTT
CDR3aa: CASSLSGFVGTDTQYF

v_gene: TRBV7-2
abundance: .
j_gene: TRBJ2-7
d_gene: .
CDR3nt: TGTGCCAGCAGCTTAGAGGGGTTTGGGAACTACGAGCAGTACTTC
CDR3aa: CASSLEGFGNYEQYF

v_gene: TRBV10-1
abundance: few
j_gene: TRBJ2-3
d_gene: TRBD1
CDR3nt: TGCGCCAGCAGGGACAGGTTGGATACGCAGTATTTT
CDR3aa: CASRDRLDTQYF

v_gene: TRBV27
abundance: once
j_gene: TRBJ2-2
d_gene: .
CDR3nt: TGTGCCAGCAGTTTCCAGGGAACGAAGACCGGGGAGCTGTTTTTT
CDR3aa: CASSFQGTKTGELFF

v_gene: TRBV27
abundance: .
j_gene: TRBJ1-5
d_gene: .
CDR3nt: TGTGCCAGCAGTTGGTCGGGGGATAGCAATCAGCCCCAGCATTTT
CDR3aa: CASSWSGDSNQPQHF

v_gene: TRBV2
abundance: .
j_gene: TRBJ1-2
d_gene: .
CDR3nt: TGTGCCAGCATGCAGGATTTCTATGGCTACACCTTC
CDR3aa: CASMQDFYGYTF

v_gene: TRBV4-2
abundance: once
j_gene: TRBJ2-5
d_gene: TRBD1
CDR3nt: TGTGCCAGCAGCAAAGGGGGACAGGGGGTGGAGACCCAGTACTTC
CDR3aa: CASSKGGQGVETQYF

v_gene: TRBV20-1
abundance: .
j_gene: TRBJ1-5
d_gene: TRBD1
CDR3nt: TGCAGTGCTAGTTTGGGACGGACAGGGGACGGGCCCCAGCATTTT
CDR3aa: CSASLGRTGDGPQHF

v_gene: TRBV18
abundance: once
j_gene: TRBJ1-2
d_gene: TRBD1
CDR3nt: TGTGCCAGCTCACTCAGACAGGGGTCGGACTATGGCTACACCTTC
CDR3aa: CASSLRQGSDYGYTF

v_gene: TRBV6-4
abundance: few
j_gene: TRBJ1-5
d_gene: TRBD1
CDR3nt: TGTGCCAGCAGTGCCGGGACAGGGGGCAATCAGCCCCAGCATTTT
CDR3aa: CASSAGTGGNQPQHF

v_gene: TRBV27
abundance: .
j_gene: TRBJ2-1
d_gene: TRBD1
CDR3nt: TGTGCCAGCAACACCGGGACAGGTATTTGGTCTCCTCCTAACAATGAGCAGTTCTTC
CDR3aa: CASNTGTGIWSPPNNEQFF

v_gene: TRBV18
abundance: once
j_gene: TRBJ2-4
d_gene: .
CDR3nt: TGTGCCAGCTCACCAGGGGCTCGGGACATTCAGTACTTC
CDR3aa: CASSPGARDIQYF

v_gene: TRBV4-2
abundance: .
j_gene: TRBJ1-2
d_gene: TRBD1
CDR3nt: TGTGCCAGCAGCCAAGGACAGGGGGCTAACTATGGCTACACCTTC
CDR3aa: CASSQGQGANYGYTF

v_gene: TRBV7-9
abundance: .
j_gene: TRBJ2-5
d_gene: TRBD1
CDR3nt: TGTGCCAGCAGCTCAGGACAGGGACAAGAGACCCAGTACTTC
CDR3aa: CASSSGQGQETQYF

v_gene: TRBV2
abundance: few
j_gene: TRBJ1-6
d_gene: .
CDR3nt: TGTGCCAGCAGTGAAAGGAGTACCCTGCCACCCCTCCACTTT
CDR3aa: CASSERSTLPPLHF

v_gene: TRBV7-9
abundance: .
j_gene: TRBJ1-1
d_gene: .
CDR3nt: TGTGCCAGCAGCTTATTAAGGGGATCGGACACTGAAGCTTTCTTT
CDR3aa: CASSLLRGSDTEAFF

v_gene: TRBV11-2
abundance: .
j_gene: TRBJ2-2
d_gene: .
CDR3nt: TGTGCCAGCAGCTGGTCGAGTACAGCCACCGGGGAGCTGTTTTTT
CDR3aa: CASSWSSTATGELFF

v_gene: TRBV15
abundance: .
j_gene: TRBJ2-5
d_gene: .
CDR3nt: TGTGCCACCAGCAGGGACACAAACCAAGAGACCCAGTACTTC
CDR3aa: CATSRDTNQETQYF

v_gene: TRBV7-2
abundance: once
j_gene: TRBJ2-5
d_gene: TRBD2
CDR3nt: TGTGCCAGCAGCCCGGGGGGGCGCCAAGAGACCCAGTACTTC
CDR3aa: CASSPGGRQETQYF

v_gene: TRBV12-2
abundance: .
j_gene: TRBJ2-1
d_gene: .
CDR3nt: TGTGCAAGTCGCCCCGGGACTAGCGGCAATGAGCAGTTCTTC
CDR3aa: CASRPGTSGNEQFF

v_gene: TRBV6-2/TRBV6-3
abundance: .
j_gene: TRBJ2-1
d_gene: .
CDR3nt: TGTGCCAGCAGTTACGGCACAAATCAGTTCTTC
CDR3aa: CASSYGTNQFF

v_gene: TRBV6-5
abundance: .
j_gene: TRBJ1-3
d_gene: .
CDR3nt: TGTGCCAGCAGGGTCGGGGTCCTGGGAAACACCATATATTTT
CDR3aa: CASRVGVLGNTIYF

v_gene: TRBV9
abundance: .
j_gene: TRBJ1-2
d_gene: TRBD1
CDR3nt: TGTGCCAGCAGAACAGGGGACTATGGCTACACCTTC
CDR3aa: CASRTGDYGYTF

v_gene: TRBV9
abundance: .
j_gene: TRBJ2-7
d_gene: TRBD1
CDR3nt: TGTGCCAGCAGCGGGTTGACAGGGGGGGACGAGCAGTACTTC
CDR3aa: CASSGLTGGDEQYF

v_gene: TRBV5-4
abundance: .
j_gene: TRBJ2-7
d_gene: TRBD1
CDR3nt: TGTGCCAGCCACCCCTCGACAGGGGGCGTTTACGAGCAGTACTTC
CDR3aa: CASHPSTGGVYEQYF

v_gene: TRBV27
abundance: .
j_gene: TRBJ1-2
d_gene: TRBD1
CDR3nt: TGTGCCAGCAGCCCCGCCGGGACAGCTTACTATGGCTACACCTTC
CDR3aa: CASSPAGTAYYGYTF

v_gene: TRBV9
abundance: .
j_gene: TRBJ2-7
d_gene: .
CDR3nt: TGTGCCAGCACCAAGGGGCCTAGCGACAACTACGAGCAGTACTTC
CDR3aa: CASTKGPSDNYEQYF

v_gene: TRBV4-3
abundance: .
j_gene: TRBJ2-3
d_gene: TRBD2
CDR3nt: TGCGCCAGCAGCCAAGGTCTTCTCGCGGGGGGGCCGGGGAATACGCAGTATTTT
CDR3aa: CASSQGLLAGGPGNTQYF

v_gene: TRBV6-5
abundance: .
j_gene: TRBJ1-1
d_gene: .
CDR3nt: TGTGCCAGCAGATATTTGGGACAGAACACTGAAGCTTTCTTT
CDR3aa: CASRYLGQNTEAFF

v_gene: TRBV5-1
abundance: .
j_gene: TRBJ1-1
d_gene: .
CDR3nt: TGCGCCAGCAGCCCGGACGGGGGAAACACTGAAGCTTTCTTT
CDR3aa: CASSPDGGNTEAFF

v_gene: TRBV3-1/TRBV3-2
abundance: .
j_gene: TRBJ1-2
d_gene: .
CDR3nt: TGTGCCAGCAGCCAAACGGGTGGCTACACCTTC
CDR3aa: CASSQTGGYTF